This is a list of T cell receptor beta chains from one sample in a study of cytomegalovirus exposure and HLA in healthy donors. Clones were read by immunoSEQ multiplex PCR, and TCRdb kept only the in-frame ones, dropping some. The table shows 130,000 to 150,000 clones, with about 91% occurring only once. Sequencing used PBMCs. Every receptor here comes from a man between 18 and 29 years old in good health and CMV-seropositive. Each CDR3 is given with its conserved first and last residue. D genes are given only for firm matches. Clone sizes are given selectively: once, few, many, or a class where the clone is expanded.

V gene	CDR3 length	D gene	clone size	J gene	CDR3 DNA	CDR3 protein
TRBV28	13	.	.	TRBJ2-7	TGTGCCAGCACCATAGTTTCAAAGAGCGAGCAGTACTTC	CASTIVSKSEQYF
TRBV30	13	.	.	TRBJ1-2	TGTGCCTGGAGCCTCGGGATTAACTATGGCTACACCTTC	CAWSLGINYGYTF
TRBV10-2	16	TRBD1	.	TRBJ1-6	TGCGCCAGCAGTGAGTCGGGACAGGCCATGGAGTCACCCCTCCACTTT	CASSESGQAMESPLHF
TRBV4-2	14	.	once	TRBJ2-2	TGTGCCAGCAGCCAAGGAGTATTGTCCGGGGAGCTGTTTTTT	CASSQGVLSGELFF
TRBV18	14	.	.	TRBJ1-1	TGTGCCAGCTCACGACAGCTAGGAAACACTGAAGCTTTCTTT	CASSRQLGNTEAFF
TRBV30	13	.	.	TRBJ1-5	TGTGCCTGGAGTGTAACAGGAAACCAGCCCCAGCATTTT	CAWSVTGNQPQHF
TRBV7-9	14	.	.	TRBJ2-1	TGTGCCAGCAGCTTAATCGGGATATACAATGAGCAGTTCTTC	CASSLIGIYNEQFF
TRBV6-6	13	.	.	TRBJ2-5	TGTGCCAGCAGTTACGGAGGGGCCGAGACCCAGTACTTC	CASSYGGAETQYF
TRBV28	15	.	.	TRBJ1-1	TGTGCCAGCAGTTTAAGACGGGACAAAGGGACTGAAGCTTTCTTT	CASSLRRDKGTEAFF
TRBV4-1	15	TRBD1	.	TRBJ1-4	TGCGCCAGCAGCCAAGATACGAGACAGGGAATAAAACTGTTTTTT	CASSQDTRQGIKLFF
TRBV5-1	13	TRBD2	.	TRBJ2-7	TGCGCCAGCAGCTTGGAAGGCCTAGCGGGAGAGTACTTC	CASSLEGLAGEYF
TRBV27	14	.	.	TRBJ2-5	TGTGCCAGCAGTTTATCGATTAGGGGGGAGACCCAGTACTTC	CASSLSIRGETQYF
TRBV6-1	15	.	.	TRBJ2-7	TGTGCCACCAAGGTGGACGGGGGAAGTCCTTACGAGCAGTACTTC	CATKVDGGSPYEQYF
TRBV6-1	17	TRBD2	.	TRBJ2-7	TGTGCCAGCAGTGGCGGTGCGGGTAGCGGGAGAGGGTACGAGCAGTACTTC	CASSGGAGSGRGYEQYF
TRBV28	15	.	.	TRBJ2-7	TGTGCCAGCAGCGACAGCTTAAAAAGGGGCTACGAGCAGTACTTC	CASSDSLKRGYEQYF
TRBV30	14	TRBD1	.	TRBJ2-7	TGTGCCTGGAGAGGGACAGGGGCCGCCTACGAGCAGTACTTC	CAWRGTGAAYEQYF
TRBV5-1	10	.	.	TRBJ2-1	TGCGCCAGCCGCGGCAATGAGCAGTTCTTC	CASRGNEQFF
TRBV4-2	16	TRBD2	.	TRBJ2-5	TGTGCCAGCAGCCAAGATCAGAGCGGGGAAAAAGAGACCCAGTACTTC	CASSQDQSGEKETQYF
TRBV7-9	17	.	.	TRBJ1-1	TGTGCCAGCAGCTTAGGCGGGGGGCTACGTGCTAACACTGAAGCTTTCTTT	CASSLGGGLRANTEAFF
TRBV7-8	16	.	.	TRBJ2-5	TGTGCCAGCAGCCTCGTCGACAGGCCAAACGAGGCGACCCAGTACTTC	CASSLVDRPNEATQYF
TRBV7-2	13	TRBD2	.	TRBJ2-1	TGTGCCAGCAGCCTACCACCTCGCGGGAGAGAGTTCTTC	CASSLPPRGREFF
TRBV30	12	.	.	TRBJ1-1	TGTGCCTGGAGTGTCCCCCGGGTGAGGGCTTTCTTT	CAWSVPRVRAFF
TRBV10-2	16	.	.	TRBJ1-5	TGCGCCAGCAGTGAGTCGGGACTTTCTAGGGGTCAGCCCCAGCATTTT	CASSESGLSRGQPQHF
TRBV18	14	.	.	TRBJ1-2	TGTGCCAGCTCACCAGGGACATTTAACTATGGCTACACCTTC	CASSPGTFNYGYTF
TRBV2	15	.	.	TRBJ1-3	TGTGCCAGCAGTTTCGGGGAGAGCTCTGGAAACACCATATATTTT	CASSFGESSGNTIYF
TRBV5-1	15	TRBD1	.	TRBJ1-6	TGCGCCAGCCGGGAGACTACAGGGGCTAATTCACCCCTCCACTTT	CASRETTGANSPLHF
TRBV9	14	.	.	TRBJ2-1	TGTGCCAGCAGCGTAGAAAACAGCTACAATGAGCAGTTCTTC	CASSVENSYNEQFF
TRBV7-2	15	TRBD1	.	TRBJ1-5	TGTGCCAGCAGCTTAAAGGGGGCTAACAATCAGCCCCAGCATTTT	CASSLKGANNQPQHF
TRBV5-4	15	.	.	TRBJ1-1	TGTGCCAGCAGCTTCAGAACAGTTCTCAACACTGAAGCTTTCTTT	CASSFRTVLNTEAFF
TRBV28	17	.	.	TRBJ2-2	TGTGCCAGCAGTTTCCCATCCCAATGGGCTAACACCGGGGAGCTGTTTTTT	CASSFPSQWANTGELFF
TRBV5-8	12	.	once	TRBJ1-1	TGTGCCAGCAGCCCAATCGGCACTGAAGCTTTCTTT	CASSPIGTEAFF
TRBV7-9	16	.	.	TRBJ2-7	TGTGCCAGCAGCCCGATTTTAGGTCAGGGTAACGCCGAGCAGTACTTC	CASSPILGQGNAEQYF
TRBV30	14	.	.	TRBJ1-1	TGTGCCTGGAGGAGGACTTCAGGGAACACTGAAGCTTTCTTT	CAWRRTSGNTEAFF
TRBV5-6	13	.	.	TRBJ2-3	TGTGCCAGCAGCTCCGGGAACGACGATACGCAGTATTTT	CASSSGNDDTQYF
TRBV19	15	.	.	TRBJ1-1	TGTGCCATCCGAGGGGAGGGAGCGACGAACACTGAAGCTTTCTTT	CAIRGEGATNTEAFF
TRBV15	15	.	.	TRBJ2-7	TGTGCCACCAGCAGAGAAGGAGGGGACTCCTACGAGCAGTACTTC	CATSREGGDSYEQYF
TRBV6-1	15	TRBD1	.	TRBJ1-1	TGTGCCAGCCCTGGACAGGGACGTGGGAACACTGAAGCTTTCTTT	CASPGQGRGNTEAFF
TRBV5-1	14	.	.	TRBJ1-1	TGCGCCAGCAGCTTGGACAGTTCGAACACTGAAGCTTTCTTT	CASSLDSSNTEAFF
TRBV18	15	TRBD1	.	TRBJ1-2	TGTGCCAGCTCACCTACGGACAGGGAAGACTATGGCTACACCTTC	CASSPTDREDYGYTF
TRBV7-3	15	.	.	TRBJ2-7	TGTGCCAGCAGCTTAAACGGTGGACAAACCTACGAGCAGTACTTC	CASSLNGGQTYEQYF
TRBV7-9	13	.	.	TRBJ2-1	TGTGCCAGCAGCTCCGTCCTGAGCGGTGAGCAGTTCTTC	CASSSVLSGEQFF
TRBV7-9	14	TRBD1	.	TRBJ2-2	TGTGCCAGCAGCACCTTGACAGGGACCGGGGAGCTGTTTTTT	CASSTLTGTGELFF
TRBV7-2	16	.	.	TRBJ2-2	TGTGCCAGCAGCCTCCGCCCCTTAGCGAACACCGGGGAGCTGTTTTTT	CASSLRPLANTGELFF
TRBV7-7	15	TRBD2	.	TRBJ2-1	TGTGCCAGCAGCCCGGGACTAGCGGGAGTTAATGAGCAGTTCTTC	CASSPGLAGVNEQFF
TRBV19	16	TRBD1	.	TRBJ1-5	TGTGCCAGTACCTCAGGGGGCAGGGTGAGCAATCAGCCCCAGCATTTT	CASTSGGRVSNQPQHF
TRBV9	15	TRBD2	.	TRBJ2-7	TGTGCCAGCAGCCCCCGGACTAGCGGTGCCTACGAGCAGTACTTC	CASSPRTSGAYEQYF
TRBV5-6	13	.	once	TRBJ1-2	TGTGCCAGCAGCCCCGGGGCTAACTATGGCTACACCTTC	CASSPGANYGYTF
TRBV28	17	TRBD2	once	TRBJ2-5	TGTGCCAGCAGGGGAGGGAGTATTGTGGGGAAAGTTAAGACCCAGTACTTC	CASRGGSIVGKVKTQYF
TRBV15	16	.	.	TRBJ1-5	TGTGCCACCAGCAGCGTGGCGGCAGCCCGGGTGGAGCCCCAGCATTTT	CATSSVAAARVEPQHF
TRBV10-1	12	.	.	TRBJ2-2	TGCGCCAGCGGGACATTGGGCGGGGAGCTGTTTTTT	CASGTLGGELFF
TRBV2	15	.	.	TRBJ2-2	TGTGCCAGCTCCCCGGGACTCCCTCCCACCGGGGAGCTGTTTTTT	CASSPGLPPTGELFF
TRBV5-4	14	TRBD1	.	TRBJ1-1	TGTGCCAGCAGCGAAAGGGACAGAGGACCTGAAGCTTTCTTT	CASSERDRGPEAFF